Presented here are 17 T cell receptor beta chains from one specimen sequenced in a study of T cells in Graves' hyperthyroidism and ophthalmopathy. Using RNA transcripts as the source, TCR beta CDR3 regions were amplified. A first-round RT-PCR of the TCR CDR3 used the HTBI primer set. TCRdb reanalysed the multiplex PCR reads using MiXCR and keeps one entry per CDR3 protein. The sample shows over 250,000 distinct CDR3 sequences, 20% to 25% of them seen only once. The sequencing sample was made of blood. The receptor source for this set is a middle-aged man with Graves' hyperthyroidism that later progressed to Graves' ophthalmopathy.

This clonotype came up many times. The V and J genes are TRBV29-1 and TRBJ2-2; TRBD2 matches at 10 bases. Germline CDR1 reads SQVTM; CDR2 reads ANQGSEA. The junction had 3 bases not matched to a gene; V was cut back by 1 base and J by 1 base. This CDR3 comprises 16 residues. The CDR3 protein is CSVEVASGGNTGELFF. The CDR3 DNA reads TGCAGCGTTGAAGTTGCTAGCGGGGGGAACACCGGGGAGCTGTTTTTT.

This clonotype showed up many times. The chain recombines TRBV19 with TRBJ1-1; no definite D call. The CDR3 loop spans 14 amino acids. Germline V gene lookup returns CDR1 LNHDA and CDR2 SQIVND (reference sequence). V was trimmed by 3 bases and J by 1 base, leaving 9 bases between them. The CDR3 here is CASSIPEPNTEAFF. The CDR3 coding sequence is TGTGCCAGTAGTATTCCGGAGCCGAACACTGAAGCTTTCTTT.

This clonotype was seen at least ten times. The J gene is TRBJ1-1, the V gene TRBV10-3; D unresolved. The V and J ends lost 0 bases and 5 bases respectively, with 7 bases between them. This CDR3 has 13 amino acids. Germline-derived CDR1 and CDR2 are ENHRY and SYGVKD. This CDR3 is CAISESGWTEAFF. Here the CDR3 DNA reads TGTGCCATCAGTGAGTCTGGGTGGACTGAAGCTTTCTTT.

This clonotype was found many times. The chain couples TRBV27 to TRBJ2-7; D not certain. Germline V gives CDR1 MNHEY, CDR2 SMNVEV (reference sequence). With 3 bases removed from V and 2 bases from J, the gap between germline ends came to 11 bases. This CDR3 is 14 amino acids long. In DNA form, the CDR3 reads TGTGCCAGCAGTTTCGGCAAAAGAGCCTACGAGCAGTACTTC. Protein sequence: CASSFGKRAYEQYF.

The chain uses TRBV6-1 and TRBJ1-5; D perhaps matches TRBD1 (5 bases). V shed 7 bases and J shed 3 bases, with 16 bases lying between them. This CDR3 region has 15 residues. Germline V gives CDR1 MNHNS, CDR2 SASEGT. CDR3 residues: CASMRGWDNNQPQHF. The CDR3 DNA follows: TGTGCCAGCATGCGGGGCTGGGATAACAATCAGCCCCAGCATTTT.

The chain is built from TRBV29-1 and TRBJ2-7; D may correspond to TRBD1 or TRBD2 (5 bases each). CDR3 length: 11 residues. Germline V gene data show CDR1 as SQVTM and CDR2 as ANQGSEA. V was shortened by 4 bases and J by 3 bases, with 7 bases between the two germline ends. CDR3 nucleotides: TGCAGCGTTGGGGACGGCTACGAGCAGTACTTC. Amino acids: CSVGDGYEQYF.

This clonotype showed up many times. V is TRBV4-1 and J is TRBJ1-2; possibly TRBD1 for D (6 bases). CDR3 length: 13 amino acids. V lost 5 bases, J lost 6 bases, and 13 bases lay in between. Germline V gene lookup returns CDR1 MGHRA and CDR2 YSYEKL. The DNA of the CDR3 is TGCGCCAGCAGCGTCCAGGGGTACGATGGCTACACCTTC. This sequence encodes CASSVQGYDGYTF.

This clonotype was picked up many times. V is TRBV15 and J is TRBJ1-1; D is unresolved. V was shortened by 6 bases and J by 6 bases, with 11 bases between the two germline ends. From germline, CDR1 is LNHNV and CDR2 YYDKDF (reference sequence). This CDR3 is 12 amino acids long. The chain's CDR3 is CATRDPGSEAFF. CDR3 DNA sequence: TGTGCCACCAGAGACCCAGGCTCTGAAGCTTTCTTT.

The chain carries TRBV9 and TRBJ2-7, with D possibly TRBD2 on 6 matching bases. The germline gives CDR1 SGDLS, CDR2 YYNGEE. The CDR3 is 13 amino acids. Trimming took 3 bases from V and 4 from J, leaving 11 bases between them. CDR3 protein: CASSAPGGYEQYF. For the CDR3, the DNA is TGTGCCAGCAGCGCTCCTGGGGGGTACGAGCAGTACTTC.

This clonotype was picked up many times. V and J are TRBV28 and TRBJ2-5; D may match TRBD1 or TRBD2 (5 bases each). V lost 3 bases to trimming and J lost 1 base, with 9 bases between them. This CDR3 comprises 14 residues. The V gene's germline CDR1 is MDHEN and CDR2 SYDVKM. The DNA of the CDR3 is TGTGCCAGCAGTTTTATGGGGGTCCAAGAGACCCAGTACTTC. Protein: CASSFMGVQETQYF.

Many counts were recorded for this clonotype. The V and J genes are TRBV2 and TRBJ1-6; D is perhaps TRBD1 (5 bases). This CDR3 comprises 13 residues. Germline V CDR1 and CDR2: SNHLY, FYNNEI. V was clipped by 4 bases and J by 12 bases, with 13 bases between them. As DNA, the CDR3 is TGTGCCAGCAGTGGAGATGCAGGGCAACCCCTCCACTTT. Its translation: CASSGDAGQPLHF.

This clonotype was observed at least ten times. The CDR3 nucleotides read TGTGCCAGCAGTTTATTCGCTGGGACTAGCGGGATTCACTCCTACGAGCAGTACTTC. This translates into CASSLFAGTSGIHSYEQYF. This chain connects TRBV12-3 or TRBV12-4 to TRBJ2-7; 13 nucleotides agree with TRBD2. The CDR3 runs to 19 residues. V gave up 2 bases and J gave up 0 bases; unmatched junction bases: 10.

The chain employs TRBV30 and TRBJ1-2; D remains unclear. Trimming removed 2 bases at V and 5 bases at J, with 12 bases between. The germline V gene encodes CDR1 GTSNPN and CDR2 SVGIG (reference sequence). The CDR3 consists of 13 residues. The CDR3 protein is CAWSPGSLYGYTF. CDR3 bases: TGTGCCTGGAGTCCAGGCTCTCTGTATGGCTACACCTTC.

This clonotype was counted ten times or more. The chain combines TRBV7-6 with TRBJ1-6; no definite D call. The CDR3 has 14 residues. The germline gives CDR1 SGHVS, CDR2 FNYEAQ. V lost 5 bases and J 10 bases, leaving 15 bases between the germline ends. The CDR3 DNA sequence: TGTGCCAGCAGCCGGACTATTGGCGCCTCACCCCTCCACTTT. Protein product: CASSRTIGASPLHF.

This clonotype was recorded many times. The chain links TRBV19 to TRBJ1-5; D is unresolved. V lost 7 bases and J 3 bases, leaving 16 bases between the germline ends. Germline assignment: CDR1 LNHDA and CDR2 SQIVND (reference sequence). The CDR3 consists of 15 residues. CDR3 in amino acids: CASTAQPVLNQPQHF. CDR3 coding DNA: TGTGCCAGTACGGCACAACCTGTTCTCAATCAGCCCCAGCATTTT.

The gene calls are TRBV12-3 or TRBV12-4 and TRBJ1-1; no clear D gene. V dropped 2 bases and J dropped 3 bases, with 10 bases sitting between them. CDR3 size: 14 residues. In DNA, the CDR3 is TGTGCCAGCAGTTTAATTCACCCCGACACTGAAGCTTTCTTT. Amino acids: CASSLIHPDTEAFF.

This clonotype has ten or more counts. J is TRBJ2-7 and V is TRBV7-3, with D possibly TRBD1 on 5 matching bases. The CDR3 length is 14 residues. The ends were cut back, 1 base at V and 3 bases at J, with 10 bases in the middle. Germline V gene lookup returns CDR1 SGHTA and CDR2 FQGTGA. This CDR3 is CASSLSDDSYEQYF. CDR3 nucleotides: TGTGCCAGCAGCTTAAGTGATGACAGCTACGAGCAGTACTTC.